Listed below are T cell receptor delta chains from one sample, sequenced in a study of gamma-delta chains in newborns, infants, children. TCRdb repeated clone calling on the reads with CATT. The sample yields fewer than 13,000 delta-chain clones, approximately 10% seen once. Sequencing input: blood. The receptors here all came from a child who was a newborn, infant or young child, either healthy, febrile or measles-vaccinated (not recorded which). Each CDR3 is given with its conserved first and last residue. The order of the fields is V gene, J gene, D gene, clone size, CDR3 protein, CDR3 DNA. A D gene is named only where the DNA matches it firmly. Clone size, where shown, is once, few, many, or a class for clones that have expanded.

TRDV2	TRDJ3	TRDD3	few	CACVPLGVDSWDTRQMFF	TGTGCCTGTGTCCCACTGGGGGTCGACTCCTGGGACACCCGACAGATGTTTTTC
TRDV2	TRDJ3	TRDD3	.	CACDTGGSGGYRAPWDTRQMFF	TGTGCCTGTGACACCGGAGGGTCTGGGGGATACCGGGCCCCCTGGGACACCCGACAGATGTTTTTC
TRDV2	TRDJ1	TRDD3	.	CACERGGILRRLIF	TGTGCCTGTGAACGGGGGGGGATCTTACGGAGACTCATCTTT
TRDV2	TRDJ3	TRDD3	few	CACDTAAGGYASWDTRQMFF	TGTGCCTGTGACACCGCGGCTGGGGGATACGCTTCCTGGGACACCCGACAGATGTTTTTC
TRDV2	TRDJ1	.	medium-sized	CACDTLSRYTDKLIF	TGTGCCTGTGACACTTTGTCCAGATACACCGATAAACTCATCTTT
TRDV2	TRDJ3	.	.	CACDTAGTNPWDTRQMFF	TGTGCCTGTGACACCGCCGGTACTAACCCCTGGGACACCCGACAGATGTTTTTC
TRDV1	TRDJ1	.	.	CALFSLSYTDKLIF	TGTGCTCTTTTTTCCCTATCCTACACCGATAAACTCATCTTT
TRDV2	TRDJ1	.	few	CACDRGRKLIF	TGTGCCTGTGACCGGGGACGTAAACTCATCTTT
TRDV2	TRDJ1	TRDD3	few	CACDNWGDTYKLIF	TGTGCCTGTGACAACTGGGGGGATACGTATAAACTCATCTTT
TRDV2	TRDJ1	.	medium-sized	CACSASPATDKLIF	TGTGCCTGTTCCGCTTCCCCTGCGACCGATAAACTCATCTTT
TRDV2	TRDJ3	TRDD3	.	CACDTLLGDKSSWDTRQMFF	TGTGCCTGTGACACCCTACTGGGGGATAAGAGCTCCTGGGACACCCGACAGATGTTTTTC
TRDV1	TRDJ1	.	.	CALGEGIFLRGRAAKLIF	TGTGCTCTTGGGGAAGGGATATTCCTACGAGGGAGGGCCGCCAAACTCATCTTT
TRDV2	TRDJ3	TRDD3	.	CACDTGYWGISGPWDTRQMFF	TGTGCCTGTGACACGGGGTACTGGGGGATTTCGGGACCCTGGGACACCCGACAGATGTTTTTC
TRDV2	TRDJ1	TRDD3	.	CACDRLGASTDELIF	TGTGCCTGTGACAGGCTGGGGGCCTCCACCGATGAACTCATCTTT
TRDV2	TRDJ3	.	few	CACDTAEDTSWDTRQMFF	TGTGCCTGTGACACCGCTGAAGATACGTCCTGGGACACCCGACAGATGTTTTTC
TRDV1	TRDJ1	TRDD3	large	CALGEPPVPGTGGYPDKLIF	TGTGCTCTTGGGGAACCTCCGGTCCCCGGTACTGGGGGATACCCCGATAAACTCATCTTT
TRDV1	TRDJ1	.	.	CALGEGHRAYSDELIF	TGTGCTCTTGGGGAAGGTCACCGTGCCTACTCCGATGAACTCATCTTT
TRDV2	TRDJ1	TRDD3	medium-sized	CACDTLDWGDYTDKLIF	TGTGCCTGTGACACCCTCGACTGGGGGGATTACACCGATAAACTCATCTTT
TRDV1	TRDJ1	TRDD3	few	CALGSHRAHWGIRDTDKLIF	TGTGCTCTTGGGTCCCACCGGGCTCACTGGGGGATTAGGGACACCGATAAACTCATCTTT
TRDV2	TRDJ3	TRDD3	few	CACDTLLGEEASWDTRQMFF	TGTGCCTGTGACACTCTACTGGGGGAGGAGGCCTCCTGGGACACCCGACAGATGTTTTTC
TRDV2	TRDJ3	TRDD3	few	CACDTGGYATWDTRQMFF	TGTGCCTGTGACACCGGAGGATACGCGACCTGGGACACCCGACAGATGTTTTTC
TRDV2	TRDJ3	.	.	CACDTGWGQPSSWDTRQMFF	TGTGCCTGTGACACCGGCTGGGGCCAACCTAGCTCCTGGGACACCCGACAGATGTTTTTC
TRDV2	TRDJ3	TRDD3	medium-sized	CACDTAGGFSSWDTRQMFF	TGTGCCTGTGACACTGCTGGGGGATTCAGCTCCTGGGACACCCGACAGATGTTTTTC
TRDV2	TRDJ1	TRDD3	medium-sized	CACDPVGGGYAADKLIF	TGTGCCTGTGACCCGGTTGGAGGGGGATACGCGGCCGATAAACTCATCTTT
TRDV1	TRDJ1	TRDD3	few	CALGELNTYWGIKWADKLIF	TGTGCTCTTGGGGAACTTAACACGTACTGGGGGATTAAGTGGGCCGATAAACTCATCTTT
TRDV2	TRDJ3	TRDD3	.	CACDVLGDTSSWDTRQMFF	TGTGCCTGTGACGTACTGGGGGATACCAGCTCCTGGGACACCCGACAGATGTTTTTC
TRDV2	TRDJ3	TRDD3	few	CACDGTGGPSSWDTRQMFF	TGTGCCTGTGACGGTACTGGGGGGCCCAGCTCCTGGGACACCCGACAGATGTTTTTC
TRDV2	TRDJ1	.	.	CACDILRAVDIGDKLIF	TGTGCCTGTGACATCCTTCGAGCTGTGGATATTGGCGATAAACTCATCTTT
TRDV2	TRDJ3	TRDD3	.	CACDTAGGYASSWDTRQMFF	TGTGCCTGTGACACCGCTGGGGGATACGCCAGCTCCTGGGACACCCGACAGATGTTTTTC
TRDV2	TRDJ1	TRDD3	.	CACDTVGGGRRRTDKLIF	TGTGCCTGTGACACCGTGGGTGGGGGAAGGAGGAGGACCGATAAACTCATCTTT
TRDV2	TRDJ1	TRDD3	few	CACGAVLGDKGHTDKLIF	TGTGCCTGTGGCGCCGTACTGGGGGATAAAGGCCACACCGATAAACTCATCTTT
TRDV2	TRDJ2	TRDD3	medium-sized	CACDVLGDTLTAQLFF	TGTGCCTGTGACGTACTGGGGGATACTTTGACAGCACAACTCTTCTTT
TRDV2	TRDJ2	TRDD3	.	CACDTVLGDPALTAQLFF	TGTGCCTGTGACACCGTACTGGGGGATCCCGCTTTGACAGCACAACTCTTCTTT
TRDV1	TRDJ1	TRDD3	.	CALGDTSGLSGGHDKLIF	TGTGCTCTTGGGGATACTTCCGGGTTAAGTGGGGGACATGATAAACTCATCTTT
TRDV2	TRDJ3	TRDD3	.	CACDSTGGYAQAWDTRQMFF	TGTGCCTGTGACAGCACTGGGGGATACGCCCAGGCCTGGGACACCCGACAGATGTTTTTC
TRDV3	TRDJ1	TRDD3	.	CAFNVGGYTDKLIF	TGTGCCTTTAACGTGGGGGGATACACCGATAAACTCATCTTT
TRDV2	TRDJ1	.	medium-sized	CACDTWGDTDKLIF	TGTGCCTGTGACACGTGGGGGGACACCGATAAACTCATCTTT
TRDV1	TRDJ1	TRDD3	.	CALLRTGGYPTDKLIF	TGTGCTCTTCTTCGGACTGGGGGATATCCAACCGATAAACTCATCTTT
TRDV2	TRDJ3	TRDD3	.	CACDTVHTGGFSSWDTRQMFF	TGTGCCTGTGACACCGTTCATACTGGGGGCTTTAGCTCCTGGGACACCCGACAGATGTTTTTC
TRDV2	TRDJ1	.	.	CACDTLVPVRADKLIF	TGTGCCTGTGACACCTTAGTCCCCGTGCGCGCCGATAAACTCATCTTT
TRDV2	TRDJ3	TRDD3	few	CACDMGDLYSWDTRQMFF	TGTGCCTGTGACATGGGGGATCTCTACTCCTGGGACACCCGACAGATGTTTTTC
TRDV2	TRDJ1	TRDD3	medium-sized	CACDMVLGASERPDKLIF	TGTGCCTGTGACATGGTACTGGGGGCCTCCGAGCGTCCCGATAAACTCATCTTT
TRDV2	TRDJ3	TRDD3	few	CACDTGGYDSWDTRQMFF	TGTGCCTGTGACACGGGGGGATACGACTCCTGGGACACCCGACAGATGTTTTTC
TRDV2	TRDJ3	.	.	CASDTWDTRQMFF	TGTGCCTCCGATACCTGGGACACCCGACAGATGTTTTTC
TRDV2	TRDJ3	TRDD3	few	CACDSVDWGIRTSWDTRQMFF	TGTGCCTGTGACTCCGTCGACTGGGGGATACGTACCTCCTGGGACACCCGACAGATGTTTTTC
TRDV2	TRDJ1	.	.	CACKPLEGYTDKLIF	TGTGCCTGTAAACCCTTGGAGGGATACACCGATAAACTCATCTTT
TRDV2	TRDJ2	.	.	CACDTVRDPALTAQLFF	TGTGCCTGTGACACCGTAAGGGATCCCGCTTTGACAGCACAACTCTTCTTT
TRDV2	TRDJ1	.	.	CACDTVGPYTDKLIF	TGTGCCTGTGACACCGTTGGTCCCTACACCGATAAACTCATCTTT
TRDV2	TRDJ3	TRDD3	.	CACDTGGYRSWDTRQMFF	TGTGCCTGTGATACTGGGGGATACCGTTCCTGGGACACCCGACAGATGTTTTTC
TRDV2	TRDJ1	TRDD3	few	CACDSLMRDTPWDKLIF	TGTGCCTGTGACAGCCTAATGAGGGATACGCCCTGGGATAAACTCATCTTT
TRDV2	TRDJ1	TRDD3	.	CACDAILGSDKLIF	TGTGCCTGTGACGCTATACTGGGGTCCGATAAACTCATCTTT
TRDV2	TRDJ3	TRDD3	few	CACDTILGDSWDTRQMFF	TGTGCCTGTGACACTATACTGGGGGACTCCTGGGACACCCGACAGATGTTTTTC
TRDV2	TRDJ1	TRDD3	.	CACDPLGDTDKLIF	TGTGCCTGTGACCCCTTGGGGGATACCGATAAACTCATCTTT
TRDV2	TRDJ1	TRDD3	few	CACDPLSDWGIREKLIF	TGTGCCTGTGACCCCCTTTCTGACTGGGGGATTCGGGAAAAACTCATCTTT
TRDV2	TRDJ1	.	few	CACDTVGVNTDKLIF	TGTGCCTGTGACACCGTGGGGGTAAACACCGATAAACTCATCTTT
TRDV2	TRDJ3	TRDD3	medium-sized	CACDTGGYSWDTRQMFF	TGTGCCTGTGACACTGGGGGATACTCCTGGGACACCCGACAGATGTTTTTC
TRDV2	TRDJ3	.	few	CACDTVGDPSSWDTRQMFF	TGTGCCTGTGACACCGTAGGGGACCCGAGCTCCTGGGACACCCGACAGATGTTTTTC
TRDV2	TRDJ2	TRDD3	few	CACDTWGILTAQLFF	TGTGCCTGTGACACCTGGGGGATATTGACAGCACAACTCTTCTTT
TRDV2	TRDJ3	TRDD3	few	CACDILGDSSWDTRQVFF	TGTGCCTGTGACATACTGGGGGACAGCTCCTGGGACACCCGACAGGTGTTTTTC
TRDV2	TRDJ1	TRDD3	.	CACDSLLGTNTDKLIF	TGTGCCTGTGACTCTTTACTGGGGACTAACACCGATAAACTCATCTTT